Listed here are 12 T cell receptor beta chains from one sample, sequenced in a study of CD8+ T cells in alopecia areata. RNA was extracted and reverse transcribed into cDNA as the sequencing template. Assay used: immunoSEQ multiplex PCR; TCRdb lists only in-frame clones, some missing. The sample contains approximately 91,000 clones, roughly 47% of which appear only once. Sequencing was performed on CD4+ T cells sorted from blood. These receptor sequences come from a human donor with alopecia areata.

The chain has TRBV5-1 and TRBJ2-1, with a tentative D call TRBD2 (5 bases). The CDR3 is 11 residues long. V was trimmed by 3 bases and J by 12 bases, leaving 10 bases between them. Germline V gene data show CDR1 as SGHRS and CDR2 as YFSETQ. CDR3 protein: CASSSDFGQFF. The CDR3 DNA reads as TGCGCCAGCAGCTCGGACTTCGGGCAGTTCTTC.

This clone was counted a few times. DNA of the CDR3: TGCAGCGTTGGGCAGACCGCGAACACCGGGGAGCTGTTTTTT. Its translation: CSVGQTANTGELFF. The V and J genes are TRBV29-1 and TRBJ2-2; D not resolved. The germline V gene encodes CDR1 SQVTM and CDR2 ANQGSEA. The V end lost 4 bases, the J end lost 0 bases, and 9 bases lay between the germline ends. The CDR3 length is 14 residues.

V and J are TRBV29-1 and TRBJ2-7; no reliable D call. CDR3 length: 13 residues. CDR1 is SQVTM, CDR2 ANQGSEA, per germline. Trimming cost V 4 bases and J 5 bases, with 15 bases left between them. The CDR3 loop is CSVGRVGSHEQYF. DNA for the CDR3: TGCAGCGTTGGAAGAGTAGGTTCCCACGAGCAGTACTTC.

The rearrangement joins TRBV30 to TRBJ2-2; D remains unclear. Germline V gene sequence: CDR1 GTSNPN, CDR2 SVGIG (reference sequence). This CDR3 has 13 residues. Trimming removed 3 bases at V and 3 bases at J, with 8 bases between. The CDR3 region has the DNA TGTGCCTGGAGCCTTGGCGACACCGGGGAGCTGTTTTTT. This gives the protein CAWSLGDTGELFF.

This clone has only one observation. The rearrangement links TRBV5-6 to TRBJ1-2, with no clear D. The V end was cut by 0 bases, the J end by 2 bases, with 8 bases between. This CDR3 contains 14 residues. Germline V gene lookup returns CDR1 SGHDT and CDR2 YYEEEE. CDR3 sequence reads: CASSLERRNYGYTF. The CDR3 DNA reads TGTGCCAGCAGCTTGGAACGCAGAAACTATGGCTACACCTTC.

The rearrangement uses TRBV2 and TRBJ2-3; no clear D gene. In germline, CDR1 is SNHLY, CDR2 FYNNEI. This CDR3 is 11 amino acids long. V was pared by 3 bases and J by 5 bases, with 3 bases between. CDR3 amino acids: CASSEIDTQYF. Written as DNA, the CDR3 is TGTGCCAGCAGTGAGATAGATACGCAGTATTTT.

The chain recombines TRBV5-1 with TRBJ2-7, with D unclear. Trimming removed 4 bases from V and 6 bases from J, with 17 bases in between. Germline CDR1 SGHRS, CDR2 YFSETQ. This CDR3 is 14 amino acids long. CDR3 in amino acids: CASSPTSTTAEQYF. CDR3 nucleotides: TGCGCCAGCAGCCCGACGTCGACAACCGCCGAGCAGTACTTC.

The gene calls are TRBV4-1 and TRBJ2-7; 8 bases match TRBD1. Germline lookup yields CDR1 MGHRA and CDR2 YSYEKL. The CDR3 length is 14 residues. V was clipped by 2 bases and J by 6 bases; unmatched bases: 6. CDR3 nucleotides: TGCGCCAGCAGCCAATGGATAACAGGGGGCGAGCAGTACTTC. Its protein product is CASSQWITGGEQYF.

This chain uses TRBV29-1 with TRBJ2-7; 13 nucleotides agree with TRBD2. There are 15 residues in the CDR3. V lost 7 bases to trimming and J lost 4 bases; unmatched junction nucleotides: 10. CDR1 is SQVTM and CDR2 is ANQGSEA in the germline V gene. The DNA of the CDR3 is TGCAGCGCCCAAGGGCAACTAGCGGGAGGGTACGAGCAGTACTTC. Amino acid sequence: CSAQGQLAGGYEQYF.

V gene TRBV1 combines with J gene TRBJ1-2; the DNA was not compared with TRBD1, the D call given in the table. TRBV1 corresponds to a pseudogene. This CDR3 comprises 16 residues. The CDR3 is CTSSRPRDSLFYGYTF. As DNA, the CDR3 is TGCACCAGCAGCCGGCCCCGGGACAGCCTGTTCTATGGCTACACCTTC.

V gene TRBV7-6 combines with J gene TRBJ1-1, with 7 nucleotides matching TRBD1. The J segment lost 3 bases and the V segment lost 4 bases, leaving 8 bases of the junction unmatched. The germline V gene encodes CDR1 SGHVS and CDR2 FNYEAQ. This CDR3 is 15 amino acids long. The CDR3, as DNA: TGTGCCAGCAGCTCCTCACAGGGGAGGGACACTGAAGCTTTCTTT. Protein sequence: CASSSSQGRDTEAFF.

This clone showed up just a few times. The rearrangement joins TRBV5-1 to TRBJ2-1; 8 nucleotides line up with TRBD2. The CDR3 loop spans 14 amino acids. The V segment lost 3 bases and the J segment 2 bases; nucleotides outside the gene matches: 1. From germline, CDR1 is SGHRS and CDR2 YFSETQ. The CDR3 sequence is CASSSGLAYNEQFF. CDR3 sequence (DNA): TGCGCCAGCAGCTCGGGACTAGCCTACAATGAGCAGTTCTTC. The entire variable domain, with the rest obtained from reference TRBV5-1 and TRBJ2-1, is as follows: KAGVTQTPRYLIKTRGQQVTLSCSPISGHRSVSWYQQTPGQGLQFLFEYFSETQRNKGNFPGRFSGRQFSNSRSEMNVSTLELGDSALYLCASSSGLAYNEQFFGPGTRLTVL.